A single sample gave rise to the 8 T cell receptor beta chains below, sequenced in a study of Graves' ophthalmopathy and Graves' hyperthyroidism (dated by TCRdb to the late 2010s). The run used an Illumina HiSeq 2000. For repertoire sequencing, the TCR beta CDR3 regions were amplified from RNA transcripts. HTBI primers and the Qiagen OneStep RT-PCR kit were used in a first-round RT-PCR, which was followed by a second-round multiplex PCR, size selection and purification. TCRdb passed the public sequencing reads through fastp at Q25 and MiXCR, retaining productive beta sequences. Records with the same CDR3 protein are collapsed into one entry carrying the most frequent genes and DNA. In all, the sample holds about 600,000 distinct CDR3 sequences, and just under 40% of those were seen once. The ten largest clones add up to over 3.5% of the sample. Sequencing was done on a sample of peripheral blood or thyroid tissue (not recorded which). All receptors derive from an adult man with Graves' hyperthyroidism.

As DNA, the CDR3 is TGTGCCATCAGTGAGTCTCGCGAGAACCCTGAGCAGTTCTTC. Translation gives CAISESRENPEQFF. The chain couples TRBV10-3 to TRBJ2-1; D gene unclear. V lost 0 bases, J lost 9 bases, and 12 bases lay in between. In germline, CDR1 is ENHRY, CDR2 SYGVKD. This CDR3 region has 14 residues.

As concerns this clonotype: A much larger clone lies one base from this, so it may be a read error. This chain links TRBV20-1 with TRBJ1-5; perhaps TRBD1 as D (6 bases). Germline V gene sequence: CDR1 DFQATT, CDR2 SNEGSKA (reference sequence). The CDR3 sequence is 13 residues long. The CDR3 coding sequence is TGCGGTGCTAGGTGGACAGACAATCAGCCCCAGCATTTT. Translated: CGARWTDNQPQHF.

To note about this clonotype: The junction departs from germline at one end; a sequencing error may be responsible. This sequence joins TRBV7-9 and TRBJ2-7, with 7 bases aligning to TRBD2. CDR3 length: 13 residues. CDR1 and CDR2 (germline): SEHNR, FQNEAQ (reference sequence). CDR3 sequence (DNA): TGTGCCAGCAGATCCCTAGCGGAACTGCGTTGGTTCTTC. It is translated as CASRSLAELRWFF.

At least ten counts were recorded for this clonotype. This rearrangement joins TRBV5-8 to TRBJ1-1, with 7 bases lining up with TRBD1. The CDR3 has 15 amino acids. Germline CDR1 is SGHTS and CDR2 is YDEGEE. Unmatched junction bases numbered 20, after V lost 4 bases and J lost 14 bases. The CDR3 spells CASSPSQGVSNVRFF. The CDR3 DNA reads as TGTGCCAGCAGCCCTTCTCAGGGGGTCTCGAATGTGCGCTTCTTT.

A few counts support this clonotype. The chain links TRBV7-8 to TRBJ2-7; 10 positions match TRBD2. This CDR3 spans 18 amino acids. Losses at the gene ends were 1 base for V and 2 bases for J; bases not matched to a gene: 11. Germline V gene lookup returns CDR1 SGHVS and CDR2 FQNEAQ. The CDR3 sequence is CASSLGALAGASPYEQYF. For the CDR3, the DNA is TGTGCCAGCAGCTTAGGAGCGCTAGCGGGGGCCTCACCCTACGAGCAGTACTTC.

Ten or more counts support this clonotype. The rearrangement joins TRBV20-1 to TRBJ2-5, with 11 bases identical to TRBD2. Germline values: CDR1 DFQATT, CDR2 SNEGSKA (reference sequence). With V trimmed by 0 bases and J by 5 bases, 5 bases remained unmatched. CDR3 length: 15 amino acids. The CDR3 bases are TGCAGTGCTAGAGATTTACTAGCGGGAGACGAGACCCAGTACTTC. Translated: CSARDLLAGDETQYF.

The chain couples TRBV2 to TRBJ2-7; D unresolved. The length of the CDR3 is 11 residues. The ends were cut back, 6 bases at V and 6 bases at J, with 9 bases in the middle. Per germline, CDR1 SNHLY and CDR2 FYNNEI. The chain's CDR3 is CASRASSEQYF. The DNA for the CDR3 is TGTGCCAGCAGAGCTTCCAGCGAGCAGTACTTC.

The V and J genes are TRBV7-3 and TRBJ1-2; TRBD1 agrees at 7 bases. V shed 2 bases and J 8 bases; nucleotides not matched to a gene: 2. The CDR3 has 12 amino acids. Germline CDR1 is SGHTA and CDR2 is FQGTGA. The CDR3 protein is CASSLWGQGYTF. The CDR3 nucleotides read TGTGCCAGCAGCTTATGGGGACAGGGCTACACCTTC.